A single T cell receptor beta chain is shown here with its context. These data come from a study of blood T cells in healthy people across ages. A J-beta primer mix and a sample-barcoded 5' primer were used in a second PCR of roughly 7 to 12 cycles. TCRdb re-analysed the 5' RACE reads in MiXCR, keeping a single row per CDR3 protein. Among 650,000 to 1,000,000 distinct CDR3 sequences listed, 36% were seen once. This CDR3 comprises 14 residues. CDR1 SQVTM and CDR2 ANQGSEA come from the germline V gene. V was clipped by 6 bases and J by 3 bases; unmatched bases: 10. The clonotype originates from a man between 18 and 35 years old in good health. This chain connects TRBV29-1 to TRBJ1-2; 7 nucleotides line up with TRBD1. Sequences were obtained from blood. CDR3 residues: CSVRKPGQYYGYTF. The CDR3 DNA reads TGCAGCGTCCGGAAACCGGGACAGTACTATGGCTACACCTTC.